A single TCR beta chain is shown here with its context. The data originate from a study of immune evolution from preneoplasia to lung adenocarcinoma. CDR3 length equals 13 residues. Trimming pared 5 bases from V and 7 bases from J, leaving 14 bases between. CDR1 SSHAT and CDR2 FNYEAQ come from the germline V gene (reference sequence). Only in-frame clones appear in the TCRdb table, and some are missing; sequencing was by immunoSEQ multiplex PCR. The sample lists 27,000 or so clones; about 74% were seen once. The J gene is TRBJ2-5, the V gene TRBV7-7, with no clear D. Sequences were obtained from FFPE invasive lung adenocarcinoma tissue. The receptor was derived from a person aged 55 to 70 with invasive lung adenocarcinoma. Some clones in this sample may be carry-over from other donors' samples. The CDR3 nucleotides read TGTGCCAGCAGCCCCAGAGGAGTAGCGACCCAGTACTTC. It specifies CASSPRGVATQYF. Filled out from reference TRBV7-7 and TRBJ2-5, the complete variable domain reads GAGVSQSPRYKVTKRGQDVTLRCDPISSHATLYWYQQALGQGPEFLTYFNYEAQPDKSGLPSDRFSAERPEGSISTLTIQRTEQRDSAMYRCASSPRGVATQYFGPGTRLLVL.